The clone carrying this T cell receptor (beta chain) was seen a few times. The antigen is unknown. This entry comes from a study of T cells after yellow fever vaccination. Study summary: With SMART-Seq v4 Ultra Low Input, the fractions containing low cell numbers were prepared. The study, taken as a whole, reports: Secondary responses were weaker yet peaked faster, day 5 versus 15. Abundant clonotypes from the bulk population could get into FACS-sorted repertoires as contaminants.

TCRdb analysed the 5' RACE reads with MiXCR anew, one entry per CDR3 protein. The table has 200,000 or so distinct CDR3 sequences, roughly 6.8% seen once; the top ten hold approximately 1%. The sequence was obtained from a man younger than 40 who received the YFV17D yellow fever vaccine. The sequencing here drew on CD4+ T cells sorted from PBMCs, taken on the day of the yellow fever booster vaccination.

The CDR3 sequence: CSAPRTSGTGNEQFF. The CDR3 coding sequence is TGCAGTGCTCCAAGGACTAGCGGGACCGGCAATGAGCAGTTCTTC. V usage is TRBV20-1 and J usage is TRBJ2-1; 12 bases are shared with TRBD2. The CDR3 contains 15 residues. CDR1 is DFQATT and CDR2 is SNEGSKA in the germline V gene (reference sequence). After removal of 5 bases from V and 6 bases from J, the junction contained 8 bases not matched to a gene.